These T cell receptor beta chains were read from a single sample in a study of Ad26.COV2.S vaccination and SARS-CoV-2 variants. Assay: immunoSEQ multiplex PCR; the TCRdb copy retains only in-frame clones and omits some. This sample has 440,000 or so clones, with 89% found just once. Sequencing was performed on peripheral blood, taken in a trial of Ad26.COV2.S vaccine versus placebo. The source of these receptors is a person aged 18-60 years who received the Ad26.COV2.S COVID-19 vaccine or a placebo. Each CDR3 is given with its conserved first and last residue. The D gene is left open where the match is weak. Clone size is not always given. Where it is, it says once, few, many or a class for expanded clones.

j_gene: TRBJ2-1
d_gene: TRBD1
abundance: NA
v_gene: TRBV5-1
CDR3nt: TGCGCCAGCAGCTTTGGCGACAGGGATCCCAATGAGCAGTTCTTC
CDR3aa: CASSFGDRDPNEQFF

j_gene: TRBJ2-5
d_gene: TRBD1
abundance: NA
v_gene: TRBV7-9
CDR3nt: TGTGCCAGCAGCTTAGCCCCAGGGGGCGCATTCGAGACCCAGTACTTC
CDR3aa: CASSLAPGGAFETQYF

j_gene: TRBJ1-5
d_gene: NA
abundance: NA
v_gene: TRBV28
CDR3nt: TGTGCCAGTGACGAGGAGGTCAGGGGCAATCAGCCCCAGCATTTT
CDR3aa: CASDEEVRGNQPQHF

j_gene: TRBJ2-7
d_gene: NA
abundance: NA
v_gene: TRBV6-5
CDR3nt: TGTGCCAGCAGTTATCGAGCAGGGAGACACGAGCAGTACTTC
CDR3aa: CASSYRAGRHEQYF

j_gene: TRBJ2-3
d_gene: TRBD2
abundance: NA
v_gene: TRBV7-9
CDR3nt: TGTGCCAGCAGCATTCGACTAGCGGGAGGGACAGATACGCAGTATTTT
CDR3aa: CASSIRLAGGTDTQYF

j_gene: TRBJ2-7
d_gene: NA
abundance: NA
v_gene: TRBV30
CDR3nt: TGTGCCTGGAGTGGATCAACGAACGAGCAGTACTTC
CDR3aa: CAWSGSTNEQYF

j_gene: TRBJ2-5
d_gene: NA
abundance: NA
v_gene: TRBV7-2
CDR3nt: TGTGCCAGCAGCTTAGTCAGTCCCCAAGAGACCCAGTACTTC
CDR3aa: CASSLVSPQETQYF

j_gene: TRBJ1-2
d_gene: TRBD1
abundance: NA
v_gene: TRBV7-3
CDR3nt: TGTGCCAGCAGCGACACAGGGGACAACGTGGATGGCTACACCTTC
CDR3aa: CASSDTGDNVDGYTF

j_gene: TRBJ1-3
d_gene: NA
abundance: NA
v_gene: TRBV7-2
CDR3nt: TGTGCCAGCAGCAACTCCGGGAAGGGTTCTGGAAACACCATATATTTT
CDR3aa: CASSNSGKGSGNTIYF

j_gene: TRBJ2-1
d_gene: NA
abundance: NA
v_gene: TRBV25-1
CDR3nt: TGTGCCAGCAGTGAACCCCTCGGGACAAAGATCCCCTACAATGAGCAGTTCTTC
CDR3aa: CASSEPLGTKIPYNEQFF

j_gene: TRBJ2-7
d_gene: NA
abundance: NA
v_gene: TRBV21-1
CDR3nt: TGTGCCAGCAGCAACGATAAAGGACGGCATACAACCTACGAGCAGTACTTC
CDR3aa: CASSNDKGRHTTYEQYF

j_gene: TRBJ2-7
d_gene: NA
abundance: NA
v_gene: TRBV5-4
CDR3nt: TGTGCCAGCAGCTTGGCCCGGGGGAGCTCCTACGAGCAGTACTTC
CDR3aa: CASSLARGSSYEQYF

j_gene: TRBJ1-3
d_gene: NA
abundance: NA
v_gene: TRBV18
CDR3nt: TGTGCCAGCTCACCAGGGACACTAGCAAACACCATATATTTT
CDR3aa: CASSPGTLANTIYF

j_gene: TRBJ2-7
d_gene: TRBD1
abundance: NA
v_gene: TRBV10-2
CDR3nt: TGCGCCAGCAGTGAAGGACAGGGGATCGAGCAGTACTTC
CDR3aa: CASSEGQGIEQYF

j_gene: TRBJ1-2
d_gene: NA
abundance: once
v_gene: TRBV5-5
CDR3nt: TGTGCCAGCAGCTTGGTCCAGGTCTGGAATCATGGCTACACCTTC
CDR3aa: CASSLVQVWNHGYTF

j_gene: TRBJ1-3
d_gene: NA
abundance: NA
v_gene: TRBV3-1/TRBV3-2
CDR3nt: TGTGCCAGCAGCCTAGACAGATTCTCTGGAAACACCATATATTTT
CDR3aa: CASSLDRFSGNTIYF

j_gene: TRBJ2-3
d_gene: TRBD1
abundance: NA
v_gene: TRBV2
CDR3nt: TGTGCCAGCCGGGACAGGGGAGTTAACACAGATACGCAGTATTTT
CDR3aa: CASRDRGVNTDTQYF

j_gene: TRBJ1-5
d_gene: TRBD1
abundance: few
v_gene: TRBV7-2
CDR3nt: TGTGCCAGCAGCCTGGGACAGCACTATAGCAATCAGCCCCAGCATTTT
CDR3aa: CASSLGQHYSNQPQHF

j_gene: TRBJ2-7
d_gene: TRBD2
abundance: NA
v_gene: TRBV4-2
CDR3nt: TGTGCCAGCAGCCAAGAACTAGCGGGGGCTTACGAGCAGTACTTC
CDR3aa: CASSQELAGAYEQYF

j_gene: TRBJ1-5
d_gene: NA
abundance: NA
v_gene: TRBV6-2/TRBV6-3
CDR3nt: TGTGCCAGCAGTTACACAGGGACGAGCAATCAGCCCCAGCATTTT
CDR3aa: CASSYTGTSNQPQHF

j_gene: TRBJ1-1
d_gene: NA
abundance: NA
v_gene: TRBV4-1
CDR3nt: TGCGCCAGCAGCCAAGATCCAGGTCGGGGTGAAGCTTTCTTT
CDR3aa: CASSQDPGRGEAFF

j_gene: TRBJ1-3
d_gene: NA
abundance: NA
v_gene: TRBV28
CDR3nt: TGTGCCAGCAGTTTATTGTTGGGAATCAACACCATATATTTT
CDR3aa: CASSLLLGINTIYF

j_gene: TRBJ2-5
d_gene: NA
abundance: NA
v_gene: TRBV3-1/TRBV3-2
CDR3nt: TGTGCCAGCAGCAAAGGAAGACTAAACCAAGAGACCCAGTACTTC
CDR3aa: CASSKGRLNQETQYF

j_gene: TRBJ2-3
d_gene: NA
abundance: NA
v_gene: TRBV3-1/TRBV3-2
CDR3nt: TGTGCCAGCAGCCCAACGGGATTTAGAACAGATACGCAGTATTTT
CDR3aa: CASSPTGFRTDTQYF

j_gene: TRBJ1-4
d_gene: TRBD1
abundance: NA
v_gene: TRBV6-5
CDR3nt: TGTGCCAGCAGTTACTATAGGACAGGGGGAGAAAAACTGTTTTTT
CDR3aa: CASSYYRTGGEKLFF

j_gene: TRBJ2-7
d_gene: TRBD2
abundance: few
v_gene: TRBV27
CDR3nt: TGTGCCAGCAGTTTATTCCCGGGACTAGCTCAAAAATTC
CDR3aa: CASSLFPGLAQKF

j_gene: TRBJ1-1
d_gene: NA
abundance: NA
v_gene: TRBV10-3
CDR3nt: TGTGCCATCAGTGTGCGGCCGAACACTGAAGCTTTCTTT
CDR3aa: CAISVRPNTEAFF

j_gene: TRBJ2-7
d_gene: TRBD2
abundance: NA
v_gene: TRBV5-5
CDR3nt: TGTGCCAGCAGATACGGGACTAGTTCCTACGAGCAGTACTTC
CDR3aa: CASRYGTSSYEQYF

j_gene: TRBJ1-2
d_gene: NA
abundance: NA
v_gene: TRBV4-1
CDR3nt: TGCGCCAGCAGCCAAGACCCAGGATTCTACTATGGCTACACCTTC
CDR3aa: CASSQDPGFYYGYTF

j_gene: TRBJ2-3
d_gene: NA
abundance: NA
v_gene: TRBV11-2
CDR3nt: TGTGCCAGCAGCTTAGAATGGATCGGGGTGGGAGATACGCAGTATTTT
CDR3aa: CASSLEWIGVGDTQYF

j_gene: TRBJ1-2
d_gene: NA
abundance: NA
v_gene: TRBV19
CDR3nt: TGTGCCAGTAGTTCTAGTCACGGGGGGCCGGTTGGAGATACCTTC
CDR3aa: CASSSSHGGPVGDTF

j_gene: TRBJ2-2
d_gene: TRBD2
abundance: NA
v_gene: TRBV4-2
CDR3nt: TGTGCCAGCAGCCTAGGCGGGGGTGACACCGGGGAGCTGTTTTTT
CDR3aa: CASSLGGGDTGELFF

j_gene: TRBJ1-3
d_gene: TRBD1
abundance: NA
v_gene: TRBV7-8
CDR3nt: TGTGCCAGCAGCTTAGACAGGGGGCTGTTCGGCAACACCATATATTTT
CDR3aa: CASSLDRGLFGNTIYF

j_gene: TRBJ1-1
d_gene: NA
abundance: once
v_gene: TRBV28
CDR3nt: TGTGCCAGCAGTTTATGGGGGAATGAAGCTTTCTTT
CDR3aa: CASSLWGNEAFF

j_gene: TRBJ1-2
d_gene: NA
abundance: NA
v_gene: TRBV15
CDR3nt: TGTGCCACCAGCAGAGACGGGCAGCCCAACTATGGCTACACCTTC
CDR3aa: CATSRDGQPNYGYTF

j_gene: TRBJ1-1
d_gene: NA
abundance: NA
v_gene: TRBV29-1
CDR3nt: TGCAGCGTTGTCAAGAACACTGAAGCTTTCTTT
CDR3aa: CSVVKNTEAFF

j_gene: TRBJ1-3
d_gene: NA
abundance: once
v_gene: TRBV5-4
CDR3nt: TGTGCCAGCAGCTTTTGGGGGGAAGGAAACACCATATATTTT
CDR3aa: CASSFWGEGNTIYF

j_gene: TRBJ1-5
d_gene: NA
abundance: NA
v_gene: TRBV18
CDR3nt: TGTGCCAGCTCACCAGGAGGTCCTCAGCCCCAGCATTTT
CDR3aa: CASSPGGPQPQHF

j_gene: TRBJ2-3
d_gene: NA
abundance: NA
v_gene: TRBV19
CDR3nt: TGTGCCAGTAGTAGGGCAGATACGCAGTATTTT
CDR3aa: CASSRADTQYF

j_gene: TRBJ2-2
d_gene: NA
abundance: once
v_gene: TRBV2
CDR3nt: TGTGCCAGTCCGAGGGACACGGGTGCCGGGGAGCTGTTTTTT
CDR3aa: CASPRDTGAGELFF